Given below is one T cell receptor beta chain in context. In the original analysis: Estimated nucleated cell counts came from reference gene primer amplification. The protocol was immunoSEQ multiplex PCR, while the TCRdb copy is restricted to in-frame clones and leaves out a portion. V, J and clone size derive from that table, while D and trimming were established from the DNA sequence. The profile covers around 250,000 clones, with approximately 82% appearing a single time and 3.4% taken by the ten largest. This sample was taken from a study of blood T cell repertoires in COVID-19. About the research overall: Samples taken during acute and convalescent COVID-19 were collected in the United States, Italy and Spain. The analysed material was cDNA or gDNA that came from T cells, B-cell-depleted T cells, or PBMCs.

The sample was peripheral blood. The sequence was collected from a woman aged 18 to 35 with acute or convalescent COVID-19.

CDR3 loop: CASSYHSGETQYF. The CDR3 coding sequence is TGTGCCAGCAGTTACCATTCCGGAGAGACCCAGTACTTC. The chain is built from TRBV6-2 or TRBV6-3 and TRBJ2-5; D uncertain. Germline lookup yields CDR1 MNHEY and CDR2 SVGEGT. The CDR3 has 13 residues. The V gene lost 2 bases and the J gene lost 4 bases, with 8 bases spanning the gap.